This TCR beta chain is from a study of T cells in Graves' hyperthyroidism and ophthalmopathy. Enrolled ophthalmopathy patients presented with a Clinical Activity Score of at least 3, a NOSPECS grade of at least 4, and disease duration under 3 months. Concerning this clonotype: What it binds is unknown.

Study conclusions and caveats: Ophthalmopathy cases were set apart from stable hyperthyroidism by a 13 V-J model. Most thyroid clonotypes expanded above 0.001 were also detected in blood.

Trimming stripped 2 bases from V and 11 bases from J, with 24 bases between. Germline CDR1 is MDHEN and CDR2 is SYDVKM. The CDR3 totals 16 residues. TCR beta CDR3 regions were amplified from RNA. Carried out on the TCR CDR3, a first-round RT-PCR used the HTBI primer set. TCRdb independently ran MiXCR on the multiplex PCR reads; one entry per CDR3 protein. The sample shows some 500,000 distinct CDR3 sequences, around a quarter of them seen only once. This sequence originates from a woman aged 30 to 39 with Graves' ophthalmopathy. The rearrangement joins TRBV28 to TRBJ1-1; tentative D call: TRBD1 (5 bases). Material: blood. CDR3 loop: CASSLQPADSLPKAFF. As DNA, the CDR3 is TGTGCCAGCAGTTTACAGCCTGCAGACAGTCTACCCAAGGCTTTCTTT.